This T cell receptor (delta chain) was sequenced in a study of Vδ1+ human thymocytes. Study-wide findings and caveats: Thymic delta-chain repertoires held approximately 20% Vdelta2 sequences and few Vdelta3, despite high sort purity. Highly polyclonal TRG and TRD repertoires with Gaussian CDR3 length distributions appeared in thymus.

Only a few counts were recorded for this clone. What it recognizes is unknown. Sequences come from RNA converted to cDNA by reverse transcription. CDR3 amplicons came from multiplex PCR with pooled V-gene forward and constant-region reverse primers. TCRdb reanalysed the multiplex PCR reads with CATT. The sample lists some 54,000 delta-chain clones, roughly 15% occurring once. Alphabeta T cells were depleted, then CD3+ Vdelta1+ Vdelta2- thymocytes were FACS-sorted. Purity of the sorted Vdelta1+ thymocytes ranged from 98% to 99.6%. The CDR3 totals 15 residues. Germline lookup yields CDR1 TSWWSYY and CDR2 QGS. V lost 6 bases and J lost 7; bases outside the gene matches: 8.

The chain combines TRDV1 with TRDJ1; 13 bases fit TRDD3. Sequencing was done on a sample of Vdelta1+ gamma-delta thymocytes from the thymus. Subset here: FACS-sorted CD3+ TCRalphabeta- TCRVdelta1+ TCRVdelta2- thymocytes. The source of this sequence is a boy in the first two years of life who had congenital heart surgery. CDR3 sequence reads: CALGRILGDTRKLIF. As DNA, the CDR3 is TGTGCTCTTGGCCGAATACTGGGGGATACGCGTAAACTCATCTTT.